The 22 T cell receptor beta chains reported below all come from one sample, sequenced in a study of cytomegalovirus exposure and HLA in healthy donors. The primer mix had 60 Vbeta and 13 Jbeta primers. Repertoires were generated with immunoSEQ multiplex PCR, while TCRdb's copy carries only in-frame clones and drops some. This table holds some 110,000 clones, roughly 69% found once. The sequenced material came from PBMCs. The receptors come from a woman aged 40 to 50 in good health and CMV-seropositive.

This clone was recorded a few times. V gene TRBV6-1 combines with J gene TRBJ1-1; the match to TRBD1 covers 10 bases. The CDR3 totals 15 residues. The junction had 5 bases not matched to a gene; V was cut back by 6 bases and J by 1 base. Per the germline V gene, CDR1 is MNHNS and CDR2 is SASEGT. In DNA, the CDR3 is TGTGCCAGCAGCGTGTGGGACAGGGGGAACACTGAAGCTTTCTTT. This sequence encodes CASSVWDRGNTEAFF.

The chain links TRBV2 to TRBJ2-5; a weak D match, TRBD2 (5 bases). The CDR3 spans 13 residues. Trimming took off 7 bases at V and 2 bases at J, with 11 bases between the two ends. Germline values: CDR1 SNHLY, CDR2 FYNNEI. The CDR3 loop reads CASKDLLQETQYF. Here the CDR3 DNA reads TGTGCCAGCAAGGACTTACTTCAAGAGACCCAGTACTTC.

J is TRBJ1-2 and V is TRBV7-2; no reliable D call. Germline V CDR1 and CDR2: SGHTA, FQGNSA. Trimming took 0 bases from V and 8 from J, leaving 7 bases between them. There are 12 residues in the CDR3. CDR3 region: CASSLAGSGYTF. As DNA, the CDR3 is TGTGCCAGCAGCTTAGCAGGGAGCGGCTACACCTTC.

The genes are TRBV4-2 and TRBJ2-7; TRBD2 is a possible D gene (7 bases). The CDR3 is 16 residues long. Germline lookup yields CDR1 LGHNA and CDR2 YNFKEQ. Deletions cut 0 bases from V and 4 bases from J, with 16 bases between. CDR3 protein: CASSQEGGRELYEQYF. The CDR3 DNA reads TGTGCCAGCAGCCAAGAGGGGGGGCGGGAGTTGTACGAGCAGTACTTC.

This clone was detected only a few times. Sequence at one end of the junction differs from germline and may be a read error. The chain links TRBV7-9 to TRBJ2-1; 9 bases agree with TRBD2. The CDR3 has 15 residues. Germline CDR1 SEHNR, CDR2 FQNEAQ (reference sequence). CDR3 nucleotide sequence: TGTTCCAGCAGCCGTCTGACTAGCGGCTACAATGAGCAGTTCTTC. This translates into CSSSRLTSGYNEQFF.

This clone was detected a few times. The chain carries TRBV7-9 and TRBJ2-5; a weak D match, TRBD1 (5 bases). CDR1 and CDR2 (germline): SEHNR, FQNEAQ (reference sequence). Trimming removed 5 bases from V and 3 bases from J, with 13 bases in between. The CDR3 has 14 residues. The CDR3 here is CASSPPTEEETQYF. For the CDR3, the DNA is TGTGCCAGCAGCCCACCGACAGAGGAAGAGACCCAGTACTTC. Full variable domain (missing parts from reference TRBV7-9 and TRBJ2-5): DTGVSQNPRHKITKRGQNVTFRCDPISEHNRLYWYRQTLGQGPEFLTYFQNEAQLEKSRLLSDRFSAERPKGSFSTLEIQRTEQGDSAMYLCASSPPTEEETQYFGPGTRLLVL.

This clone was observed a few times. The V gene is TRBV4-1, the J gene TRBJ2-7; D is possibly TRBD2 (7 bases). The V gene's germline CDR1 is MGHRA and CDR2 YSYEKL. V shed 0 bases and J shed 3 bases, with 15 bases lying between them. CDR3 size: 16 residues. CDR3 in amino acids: CASSQDRAGAIYEQYF. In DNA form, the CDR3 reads TGCGCCAGCAGCCAAGATCGCGCGGGGGCTATCTACGAGCAGTACTTC.

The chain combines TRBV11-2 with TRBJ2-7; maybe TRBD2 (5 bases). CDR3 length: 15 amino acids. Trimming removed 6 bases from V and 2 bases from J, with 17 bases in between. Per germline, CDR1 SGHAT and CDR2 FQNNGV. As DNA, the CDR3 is TGTGCCAGCAGAACCGGACTTGACCTCGCCTACGAGCAGTACTTC. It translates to CASRTGLDLAYEQYF.

The CDR3, as DNA: TGTGCCAGTAGTATAGGGGCTATCACCGGGGAGCTGTTTTTT. Protein sequence: CASSIGAITGELFF. The chain links TRBV19 to TRBJ2-2; no clear D. The CDR3 contains 14 residues. CDR1 is LNHDA and CDR2 is SQIVND in the germline V gene (reference sequence). V dropped 1 base and J dropped 4 bases, with 7 bases sitting between them.

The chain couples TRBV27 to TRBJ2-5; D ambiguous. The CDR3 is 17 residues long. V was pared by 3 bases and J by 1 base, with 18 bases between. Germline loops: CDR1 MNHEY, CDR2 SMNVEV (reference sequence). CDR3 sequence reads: CASSFEEKRGAQETQYF. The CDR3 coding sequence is TGTGCCAGCAGTTTTGAGGAAAAAAGAGGAGCCCAAGAGACCCAGTACTTC.

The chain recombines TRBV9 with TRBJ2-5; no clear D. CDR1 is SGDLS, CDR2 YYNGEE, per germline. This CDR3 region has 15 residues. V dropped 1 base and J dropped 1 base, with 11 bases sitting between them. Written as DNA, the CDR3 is TGTGCCAGCAGCGTAAACGCTGGGCTCCAAGAGACCCAGTACTTC. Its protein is CASSVNAGLQETQYF.

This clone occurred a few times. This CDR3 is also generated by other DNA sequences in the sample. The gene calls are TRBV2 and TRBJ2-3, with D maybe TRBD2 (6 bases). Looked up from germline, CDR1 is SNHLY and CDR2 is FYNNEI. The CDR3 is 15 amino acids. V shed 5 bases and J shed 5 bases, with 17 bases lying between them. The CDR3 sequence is CASSPTRVGIDTQYF. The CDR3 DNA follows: TGTGCCAGCAGTCCGACTAGAGTCGGTATAGATACGCAGTATTTT. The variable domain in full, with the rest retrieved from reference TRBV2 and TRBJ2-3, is EPEVTQTPSHQVTQMGQEVILRCVPISNHLYFYWYRQILGQKVEFLVSFYNNEISEKSEIFDDQFSVERPDGSNFTLKIRSTKLEDSAMYFCASSPTRVGIDTQYFGPGTRLTVL.

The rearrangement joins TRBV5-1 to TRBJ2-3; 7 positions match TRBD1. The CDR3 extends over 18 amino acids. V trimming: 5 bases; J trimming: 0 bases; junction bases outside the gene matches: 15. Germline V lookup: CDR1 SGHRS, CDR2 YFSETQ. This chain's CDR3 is CASSSRDSVLTSTDTQYF. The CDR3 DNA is TGCGCCAGCAGTTCCCGGGACAGCGTTCTGACTAGCACAGATACGCAGTATTTT. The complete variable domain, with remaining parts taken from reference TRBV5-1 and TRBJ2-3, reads KAGVTQTPRYLIKTRGQQVTLSCSPISGHRSVSWYQQTPGQGLQFLFEYFSETQRNKGNFPGRFSGRQFSNSRSEMNVSTLELGDSALYLCASSSRDSVLTSTDTQYFGPGTRLTVL.

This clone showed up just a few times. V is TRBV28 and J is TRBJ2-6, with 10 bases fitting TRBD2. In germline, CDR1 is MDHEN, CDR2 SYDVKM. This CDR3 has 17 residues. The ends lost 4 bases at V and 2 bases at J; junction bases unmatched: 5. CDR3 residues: CASSSGTSGTGANVLTF. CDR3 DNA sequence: TGTGCCAGCAGTTCAGGAACTAGCGGGACTGGGGCCAACGTCCTGACTTTC.

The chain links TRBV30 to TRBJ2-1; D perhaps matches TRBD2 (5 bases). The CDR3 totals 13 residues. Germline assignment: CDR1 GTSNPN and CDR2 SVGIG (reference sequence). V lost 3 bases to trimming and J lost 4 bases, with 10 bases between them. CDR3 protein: CAWSGEPYNEQFF. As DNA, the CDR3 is TGTGCCTGGAGCGGGGAACCTTACAATGAGCAGTTCTTC.

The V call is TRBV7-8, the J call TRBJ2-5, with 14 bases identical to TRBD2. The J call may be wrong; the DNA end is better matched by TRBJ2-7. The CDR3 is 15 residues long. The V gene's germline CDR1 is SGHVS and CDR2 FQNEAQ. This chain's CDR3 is CASSFRLAGGSEQYF. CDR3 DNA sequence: TGTGCCAGCAGCTTTAGACTAGCGGGAGGGAGCGAGCAGTACTTC.

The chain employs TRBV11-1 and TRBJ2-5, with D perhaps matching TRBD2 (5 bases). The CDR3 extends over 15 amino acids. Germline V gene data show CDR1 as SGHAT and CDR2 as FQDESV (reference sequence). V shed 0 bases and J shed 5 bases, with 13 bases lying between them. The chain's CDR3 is CASSLAFGIEETQYF. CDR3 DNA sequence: TGTGCCAGCAGCTTAGCTTTCGGGATCGAGGAGACCCAGTACTTC.

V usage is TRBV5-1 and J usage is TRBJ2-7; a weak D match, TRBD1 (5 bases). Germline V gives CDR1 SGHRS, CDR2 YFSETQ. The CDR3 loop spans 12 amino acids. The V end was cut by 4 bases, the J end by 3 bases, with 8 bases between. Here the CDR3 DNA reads TGCGCCAGCAGCGGGGCGGACTACGAGCAGTACTTC. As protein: CASSGADYEQYF. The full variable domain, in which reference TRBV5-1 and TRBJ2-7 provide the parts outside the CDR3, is KAGVTQTPRYLIKTRGQQVTLSCSPISGHRSVSWYQQTPGQGLQFLFEYFSETQRNKGNFPGRFSGRQFSNSRSEMNVSTLELGDSALYLCASSGADYEQYFGPGTRLTVT.

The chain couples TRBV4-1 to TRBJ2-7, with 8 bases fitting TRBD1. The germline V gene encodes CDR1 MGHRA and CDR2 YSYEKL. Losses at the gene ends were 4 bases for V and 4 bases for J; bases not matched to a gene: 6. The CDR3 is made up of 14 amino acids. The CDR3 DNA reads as TGCGCCAGCAGCCCGTCCCGGGACAGGTACGAGCAGTACTTC. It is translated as CASSPSRDRYEQYF.

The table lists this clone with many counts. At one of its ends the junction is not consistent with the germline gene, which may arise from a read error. CDR3: CASSMEGTSGSSLF. CDR3 in DNA: TGCGCCAGCAGTATGGAAGGGACTAGCGGGAGTTCGCTCTTC. The chain has TRBV5-1 and TRBJ2-1; 14 positions agree with TRBD2. The CDR3 runs 14 residues. Germline CDR1 reads SGHRS; CDR2 reads YFSETQ.

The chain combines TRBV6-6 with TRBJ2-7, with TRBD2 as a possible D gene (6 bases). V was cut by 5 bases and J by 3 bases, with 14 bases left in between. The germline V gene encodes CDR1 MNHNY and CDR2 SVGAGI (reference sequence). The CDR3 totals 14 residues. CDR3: CASSPTLADYEQYF. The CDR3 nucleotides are TGTGCCAGCAGTCCCACCTTAGCGGACTACGAGCAGTACTTC.

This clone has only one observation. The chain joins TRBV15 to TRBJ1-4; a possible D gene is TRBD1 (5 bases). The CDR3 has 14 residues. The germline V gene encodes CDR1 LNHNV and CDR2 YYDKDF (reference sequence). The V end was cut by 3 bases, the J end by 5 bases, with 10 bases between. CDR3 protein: CATSRTVMNEKLFF. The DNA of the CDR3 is TGTGCCACCAGCAGGACAGTGATGAATGAAAAACTGTTTTTT.